A selection of T cell receptor beta chains follows, all from one sample in a study of T-cell memory formation after mild COVID-19. TCRdb recomputed calls from the 5' RACE reads with MiXCR, one row per CDR3 protein. The top ten clones hold 3% to 4% of a sample with around 180,000 distinct CDR3 sequences, roughly 18% of them seen once. The sequenced sample was PBMCs or a T cell subset sorted from them (not recorded which). These receptors were collected from a man aged 18 to 30 who had mild COVID-19 (a few samples of this study predate the infection). Cell type and time point are not known. The CDR3 runs from the conserved cysteine through the conserved F or W. A D gene is named only where the DNA matches it firmly. Size tells how often a clone was seen (once, few, many) or the class of an expanded clone, and some rows leave it out.

clone_size	v_call	j_call	d_call	cdr3_aa	cdr3_nt
many	TRBV10-3	TRBJ2-5	-	CAISGDTRAEETQYF	TGTGCCATCAGCGGGGATACCAGGGCAGAGGAGACCCAGTACTTC
-	TRBV5-1	TRBJ1-2	-	CASSFWEDYGYTF	TGCGCCAGCAGCTTCTGGGAAGACTATGGCTACACCTTC
-	TRBV2	TRBJ1-6	-	CASSALRQGDSPLHF	TGTGCCAGCAGTGCTCTTCGCCAGGGCGATTCACCCCTCCACTTT
few	TRBV29-1	TRBJ1-3	-	CSVEAGAGTTIYF	TGCAGCGTTGAAGCTGGGGCCGGTACCACCATATATTTT
few	TRBV5-1	TRBJ2-3	-	CASSMEGAITDTQYF	TGCGCCAGCAGCATGGAGGGGGCTATCACAGATACGCAGTATTTT
few	TRBV20-1	TRBJ2-1	TRBD2	CSAQTSGGLEEQFF	TGCAGTGCCCAGACTAGCGGGGGATTAGAAGAGCAGTTCTTC
-	TRBV2	TRBJ1-6	-	CASNDFSPLHF	TGTGCCAGCAACGATTTTTCACCCCTCCACTTT
many	TRBV4-1	TRBJ1-6	-	CASSQDRGAHNSPLHF	TGCGCCAGCAGCCAAGATCGGGGGGCTCATAATTCACCCCTCCACTTT
few	TRBV11-1	TRBJ2-1	-	CASSPRGLREDEQFF	TGTGCCAGCAGCCCCCGCGGGCTGAGGGAGGATGAGCAGTTCTTC
-	TRBV7-8	TRBJ1-2	TRBD1	CASHRDRAQLGGYTF	TGTGCCAGCCACCGCGACAGGGCACAGCTAGGAGGCTACACCTTC
-	TRBV20-1	TRBJ2-4	-	CSANPVEAKNIQYF	TGCAGTGCTAACCCCGTAGAAGCCAAAAACATTCAGTACTTC
few	TRBV5-1	TRBJ2-3	TRBD2	CASSPGSGGSTDTQYF	TGCGCCAGCAGCCCCGGGAGCGGGGGCAGCACAGATACGCAGTATTTT
-	TRBV4-3	TRBJ2-2	-	CASSQEARTGELFF	TGCGCCAGCAGCCAAGAGGCCCGCACCGGGGAGCTGTTTTTT
-	TRBV12-3/TRBV12-4	TRBJ1-2	-	CASSAQGRSGYTF	TGTGCCAGCAGTGCTCAGGGACGGTCGGGCTACACCTTC
-	TRBV4-3	TRBJ2-2	-	CASSQIARTDRRTGELFF	TGCGCCAGCAGCCAAATCGCTCGGACAGATCGAAGGACCGGGGAGCTGTTTTTT
few	TRBV28	TRBJ2-2	TRBD2	CASSLRAGGTTGELFF	TGTGCCAGCAGTTTAAGGGCGGGGGGAACCACCGGGGAGCTGTTTTTT
few	TRBV20-1	TRBJ1-4	-	CSARDRGSGSREKLFF	TGCAGTGCTAGAGATCGTGGGTCTGGTTCGCGAGAAAAACTGTTTTTT